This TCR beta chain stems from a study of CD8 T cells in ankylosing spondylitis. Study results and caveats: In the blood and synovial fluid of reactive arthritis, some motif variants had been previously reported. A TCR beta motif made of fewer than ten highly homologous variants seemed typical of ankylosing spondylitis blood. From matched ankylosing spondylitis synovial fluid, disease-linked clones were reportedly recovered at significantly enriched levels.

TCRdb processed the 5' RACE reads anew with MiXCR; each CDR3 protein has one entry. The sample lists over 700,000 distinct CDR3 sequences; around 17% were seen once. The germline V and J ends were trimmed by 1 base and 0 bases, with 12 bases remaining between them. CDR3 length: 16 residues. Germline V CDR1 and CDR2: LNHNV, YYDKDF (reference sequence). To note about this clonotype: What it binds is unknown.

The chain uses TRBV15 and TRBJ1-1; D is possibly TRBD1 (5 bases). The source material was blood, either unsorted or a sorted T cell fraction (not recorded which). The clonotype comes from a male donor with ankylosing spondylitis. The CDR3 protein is CATSRVSGVLNTEAFF. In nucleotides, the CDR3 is TGTGCCACCAGCAGAGTTTCGGGGGTTCTGAACACTGAAGCTTTCTTT.